This entry lists 12 T cell receptor beta chains sequenced from one sample in a study of T cell repertoires in cytomegalovirus infection. Using its own MiXCR run on the reads, TCRdb lists one record per CDR3 protein. This sample has roughly 720,000 distinct CDR3 sequences, with 35% found just once. Material for sequencing was PBMCs. The receptors shown here come from a human donor in good health (CMV status not recorded). Some clones in this sample may be carry-over from other donors' samples.

In regard to this clonotype: The germline gene is not matched at one end of the junction; a read error may be the cause. The rearrangement links TRBV7-9 to TRBJ2-7; D gene ambiguous. CDR1 and CDR2 from the germline V gene are SEHNR and FQNEAQ (reference sequence). The CDR3 is 11 residues long. CDR3 sequence (DNA): TGTGACAGCAGCCCCCATTACGAGCACTACTTC. This sequence encodes CDSSPHYEHYF.

The J gene is TRBJ1-2, the V gene TRBV5-4; D remains unclear. This CDR3 region has 14 residues. V was shortened by 1 base and J by 7 bases, with 14 bases between the two germline ends. The germline V gene encodes CDR1 SGHNT and CDR2 YYREEE (reference sequence). DNA of the CDR3: TGTGCCAGCAGCTTGAGTGGGTTAATCTCTGGCTACACCTTC. Translated, it gives CASSLSGLISGYTF.

This clonotype was seen only a few times. The rearrangement uses TRBV7-2 and TRBJ2-3; D gene uncertain. The length of the CDR3 is 16 residues. The V and J ends lost 2 bases and 1 base respectively, with 13 bases between them. Germline V gives CDR1 SGHTA, CDR2 FQGNSA. The CDR3 bases are TGTGCCAGCAGCTTATCCCTGGGCCTCTGCACAGATACGCAGTATTTT. Protein sequence: CASSLSLGLCTDTQYF. The full variable domain, rest sourced from reference TRBV7-2 and TRBJ2-3, is GAGVSQSPSNKVTEKGKDVELRCDPISGHTALYWYRQSLGQGLEFLIYFQGNSAPDKSGLPSDRFSAERTGGSVSTLTIQRTQQEDSAVYLCASSLSLGLCTDTQYFGPGTRLTVL.

CDR3 in amino acids: CASTLAGGDEQFF. The CDR3 bases are TGTGCCAGCACCCTAGCGGGAGGGGATGAGCAGTTCTTC. This chain joins TRBV7-2 and TRBJ2-1; 12 nucleotides align to TRBD2. The germline CDR1 and CDR2 sequences are SGHTA and FQGNSA. V was pared by 7 bases and J by 8 bases, with 3 bases of the junction left unmatched. CDR3 length: 13 amino acids.

This sequence joins TRBV12-3 or TRBV12-4 and TRBJ1-4; D remains ambiguous. With 6 bases removed from V and 4 bases from J, the gap between germline ends came to 15 bases. The CDR3 runs 15 residues. CDR3 protein: CASRGLGPLNEKLFF. The DNA of the CDR3 is TGTGCCAGCAGGGGTCTTGGACCGCTTAATGAAAAACTGTTTTTT.

This clonotype was found many times. CDR3 DNA: TGTGCCAGCAGCTTCCAGGGGACTGAAAAACTGTTTTTT. Amino acid sequence: CASSFQGTEKLFF. The chain couples TRBV11-1 to TRBJ1-4; D is perhaps TRBD1 (6 bases). Germline loops: CDR1 SGHAT, CDR2 FQDESV (reference sequence). This CDR3 spans 13 amino acids. With 3 bases removed from V and 7 bases from J, the gap between germline ends came to 9 bases.

The V and J genes are TRBV29-1 and TRBJ1-5; D ambiguous. Trimming stripped 4 bases from V and 0 bases from J, with 4 bases between. Germline CDR1 SQVTM, CDR2 ANQGSEA. The CDR3 is 12 amino acids. The CDR3, as DNA: TGCAGCGTTGTGGATAGCAATCAGCCCCAGCATTTT. This codes for CSVVDSNQPQHF.

On this clonotype itself: As the CDR3 is not closed by the conserved phenylalanine or tryptophan, this likely results from a read error. Because the CDR3's place on the DNA is in doubt, the DNA is left out and the CDR3 is given as listed by TCRdb. This chain connects TRBV24-1 to TRBJ1-5. Germline lookup yields CDR1 KGHDR and CDR2 SFDVKD. The CDR3 adds up to 16 amino acids, both ends counted. The CDR3 is CATSDLQGRTEQPQPC.

The table lists this clonotype with many counts. The genes are TRBV7-2 and TRBJ2-6; unclear D gene. Germline V gene sequence: CDR1 SGHTA, CDR2 FQGNSA. The CDR3 runs 13 residues. V was cut by 4 bases and J by 4 bases, with 5 bases left in between. In nucleotides, the CDR3 is TGTGCCAGCAGCTCCATAGGGGCCAACGTCCTGACTTTC. Amino acids: CASSSIGANVLTF. Supplemented by reference TRBV7-2 and TRBJ2-6, the full variable domain reads GAGVSQSPSNKVTEKGKDVELRCDPISGHTALYWYRQSLGQGLEFLIYFQGNSAPDKSGLPSDRFSAERTGGSVSTLTIQRTQQEDSAVYLCASSSIGANVLTFGAGSRLTVL.

CDR3 protein: CASAIAGTDTQYF. CDR3 sequence (DNA): TGTGCCAGCGCTATCGCGGGCACAGATACGCAGTATTTT. The rearrangement uses TRBV18 and TRBJ2-3; no reliable D call. Germline CDR1 KGHSH, CDR2 LQKENI. CDR3 length equals 13 residues. With 8 bases removed from V and 1 base from J, the gap between germline ends came to 10 bases.

This sequence joins TRBV24-1 and TRBJ2-2; no reliable D call. This CDR3 region has 13 residues. Germline-derived CDR1 and CDR2 are KGHDR and SFDVKD. Trimming removed 3 bases from V and 6 bases from J, with 7 bases in between. This chain's CDR3 is CATSDLGSGELFF. The CDR3 DNA is TGTGCCACCAGTGATCTCGGATCCGGGGAGCTGTTTTTT.

This clonotype was detected only a few times. V usage is TRBV28 and J usage is TRBJ2-3; D remains unclear. CDR3 length: 14 residues. V was trimmed by 1 base and J by 0 bases, leaving 5 bases between them. Germline CDR1 reads MDHEN; CDR2 reads SYDVKM. CDR3 sequence: CASSLFASTDTQYF. The CDR3 DNA sequence: TGTGCCAGCAGTTTATTCGCTAGCACAGATACGCAGTATTTT.